Below are 26 T cell receptor beta chains sequenced from a single sample in a study of early T cells in non-severe SARS-CoV-2 infection. TCRdb re-analysed the 5' RACE reads in MiXCR, keeping a single row per CDR3 protein. This sample has around 53,000 distinct CDR3 sequences; over 7.5% occur once, and the top ten carry roughly 8.3%. The sample taken for sequencing was whole blood. The source of these receptors is an adult who was a healthcare worker with PCR-confirmed SARS-CoV-2 infection or an uninfected control (not recorded which).

The chain combines TRBV6-2 or TRBV6-3 with TRBJ2-2; D ambiguous. V lost 4 bases, J lost 2 bases, and 2 bases lay in between. CDR3 size: 12 residues. CDR1 is MNHEY and CDR2 is SVGEGT in the germline V gene. CDR3 bases: TGTGCCAGCAGTTTTAACACCGGGGAGCTGTTTTTT. It yields the protein CASSFNTGELFF.

At least ten counts were recorded for this clonotype. The rearrangement joins TRBV28 to TRBJ2-7; D is perhaps TRBD2 (6 bases). From germline, CDR1 is MDHEN and CDR2 SYDVKM. The V gene lost 3 bases and the J gene lost 3 bases, with 21 bases spanning the gap. CDR3 length: 17 amino acids. CDR3 DNA sequence: TGTGCCAGCAGTTTCTTAAAGGTCGCTAGCGCTCACTACGAGCAGTACTTC. It is translated as CASSFLKVASAHYEQYF.

This rearrangement joins TRBV5-6 to TRBJ1-1, with a possible D match to TRBD1 (5 bases). The length of the CDR3 is 14 residues. CDR1 and CDR2 (germline): SGHDT, YYEEEE. Trimming shortened V by 2 bases and J by 3 bases, and 11 bases separated the two germline ends. CDR3 sequence (DNA): TGTGCCAGCAGCTTTGGTCGGGGCGACACTGAAGCTTTCTTT. It is translated as CASSFGRGDTEAFF.

This clonotype was picked up many times. The gene calls are TRBV19 and TRBJ2-3; TRBD1 matches 7 bases. After removal of 6 bases from V and 1 base from J, the junction contained 4 bases not matched to a gene. Germline CDR1 LNHDA, CDR2 SQIVND (reference sequence). The CDR3 extends over 14 amino acids. The CDR3 region is CASSPQGGTDTQYF. CDR3 sequence (DNA): TGTGCCAGTAGCCCCCAGGGGGGCACAGATACGCAGTATTTT.

The chain employs TRBV6-5 and TRBJ2-3; D perhaps matches TRBD2 (6 bases). Germline CDR1 is MNHEY and CDR2 is SVGAGI. V gave up 6 bases and J gave up 2 bases, with 12 bases separating them. The length of the CDR3 is 14 residues. The CDR3 protein is CASRPWTTTDTQYF. The CDR3 bases are TGTGCCAGCAGACCTTGGACTACCACAGATACGCAGTATTTT.

This clonotype was counted a few times. The rearrangement links TRBV11-2 to TRBJ1-3; D gene ambiguous. V lost 7 bases to trimming and J lost 0 bases, with 13 bases between them. This CDR3 has 15 residues. The germline gives CDR1 SGHAT, CDR2 FQNNGV. CDR3 DNA: TGTGCCAGCACCCTTAGGGTGATCTCTGGAAACACCATATATTTT. Translating it yields CASTLRVISGNTIYF.

This clonotype was picked up many times. This chain uses TRBV4-1 with TRBJ2-1; perhaps TRBD1 as D (6 bases). Germline V gene sequence: CDR1 MGHRA, CDR2 YSYEKL. This CDR3 is built from 16 residues. Deletions cut 5 bases from V and 1 base from J, with 15 bases between. The chain's CDR3 is CASSTDRKESYNEQFF. DNA of the CDR3: TGCGCCAGCAGCACCGACAGGAAAGAGTCCTACAATGAGCAGTTCTTC.

There are many counts of this clonotype. This chain uses TRBV27 with TRBJ2-7; 7 nucleotides line up with TRBD1. In germline, CDR1 is MNHEY, CDR2 SMNVEV (reference sequence). Trimming cost V 4 bases and J 2 bases; bases outside gene matches: 5. The CDR3 has 14 amino acids. CDR3 nucleotide sequence: TGTGCCAGCAGTTCACGACAGGGCGCCTACGAGCAGTACTTC. This translates into CASSSRQGAYEQYF.

This chain links TRBV19 with TRBJ2-1; TRBD1 matches at 7 bases. Germline values: CDR1 LNHDA, CDR2 SQIVND (reference sequence). This CDR3 has 15 residues. The trim removed 4 bases at V and 1 base at J, leaving 4 bases unmatched. The DNA for the CDR3 is TGTGCCAGTAGTAGCCCCAGGGGGTCCTACAATGAGCAGTTCTTC. This codes for CASSSPRGSYNEQFF. Based on the CDR3 plus reference TRBV19 and TRBJ2-1, the full variable domain is DGGITQSPKYLFRKEGQNVTLSCEQNLNHDAMYWYRQDPGQGLRLIYYSQIVNDFQKGDIAEGYSVSREKKESFPLTVTSAQKNPTAFYLCASSSPRGSYNEQFFGPGTRLTVL.

This clonotype was seen at least ten times. The chain uses TRBV7-3 and TRBJ2-1; D is undetermined. The germline gives CDR1 SGHTA, CDR2 FQGTGA. V lost 4 bases to trimming and J lost 9 bases, with 13 bases between them. The CDR3 is 13 amino acids. Here the CDR3 reads CASSSPPISEQFF. For the CDR3, the DNA is TGTGCCAGCAGCTCGCCCCCCATCAGTGAGCAGTTCTTC.

This clonotype was seen repeatedly, ten times or more. The chain's CDR3 is CATKRENTGELFF. The CDR3 DNA reads as TGTGCCACCAAGCGGGAGAACACCGGGGAGCTGTTTTTT. The chain couples TRBV2 to TRBJ2-2; 7 bases map to TRBD2. Per the germline V gene, CDR1 is SNHLY and CDR2 is FYNNEI. The CDR3 consists of 13 residues. After removal of 10 bases from V and 1 base from J, the junction contained 3 bases not matched to a gene.

This clonotype was counted only a few times. V is TRBV6-1 and J is TRBJ2-2, with 12 bases matching TRBD2. Germline-derived CDR1 and CDR2 are MNHNS and SASEGT. This CDR3 contains 15 residues. Germline trimming cut 1 base from V and 10 bases from J; bases unmatched to any gene: 4. CDR3 bases: TGTGCCAGCAGTGAAGAGTGGACTAGCGGGGCGGAGCTGTTTTTT. Amino acid sequence: CASSEEWTSGAELFF.

Only a few counts were recorded for this clonotype. This chain connects TRBV10-3 to TRBJ2-1; D gene uncertain. Deletions cut 0 bases from V and 0 bases from J, with 3 bases between. The CDR3 sequence is 14 residues long. Looked up from germline, CDR1 is ENHRY and CDR2 is SYGVKD. CDR3 sequence reads: CAISESPSYNEQFF. CDR3 DNA: TGTGCCATCAGTGAGTCTCCCTCCTACAATGAGCAGTTCTTC.

This clonotype was recorded many times. The chain recombines TRBV7-9 with TRBJ1-5; weak D call: TRBD1 (5 bases). Germline CDR1 reads SEHNR; CDR2 reads FQNEAQ (reference sequence). The CDR3 contains 14 residues. V was shortened by 2 bases and J by 3 bases, with 8 bases between the two germline ends. As DNA, the CDR3 is TGTGCCAGCAGCTTACAGGGCTCCAATCAGCCCCAGCATTTT. Protein: CASSLQGSNQPQHF.

This clonotype has more than one count but fewer than ten. The rearrangement joins TRBV29-1 to TRBJ2-7; the D gene is possibly TRBD2 (6 bases). CDR3 length: 12 amino acids. Between the trimmed V and J ends, which lost 4 bases and 1 base, there was a span of 8 bases. Germline assignment: CDR1 SQVTM and CDR2 ANQGSEA. CDR3 residues: CSVAGESYEQYF. The CDR3 region has the DNA TGCAGCGTTGCGGGAGAGTCCTACGAGCAGTACTTC.

This clonotype was seen a single time. The V and J genes are TRBV14 and TRBJ2-5; D gene ambiguous. The V gene lost 1 base and the J gene lost 1 base, with 10 bases spanning the gap. This CDR3 has 15 residues. Germline V CDR1 and CDR2: SGHDN, FVKESK. This CDR3 is CASSQGGYSQETQYF. The CDR3 nucleotides are TGTGCCAGCAGCCAAGGTGGATACAGCCAAGAGACCCAGTACTTC.

This clonotype has only a few counts. The V call is TRBV7-6, the J call TRBJ1-3; no clear D. The CDR3 has 17 amino acids. The germline V and J ends were trimmed by 3 bases and 0 bases, with 15 bases remaining between them. Germline V lookup: CDR1 SGHVS, CDR2 FNYEAQ. This CDR3 reads CASSLDARINSGNTIYF. CDR3 nucleotide sequence: TGTGCCAGCAGCTTGGACGCAAGGATCAACTCTGGAAACACCATATATTTT.

The genes are TRBV7-6 and TRBJ2-1; perhaps TRBD2 as D (5 bases). CDR1 is SGHVS, CDR2 FNYEAQ, per germline. This CDR3 spans 15 amino acids. Trimming stripped 3 bases from V and 8 bases from J, with 17 bases between. CDR3 sequence: CASSFGAAPEDEQFF. CDR3 in DNA: TGTGCCAGCAGCTTCGGAGCGGCCCCTGAGGATGAGCAGTTCTTC. Filled out from reference TRBV7-6 and TRBJ2-1, the complete variable domain reads GAGVSQSPRYKVTKRGQDVALRCDPISGHVSLYWYRQALGQGPEFLTYFNYEAQQDKSGLPNDRFSAERPEGSISTLTIQRTEQRDSAMYRCASSFGAAPEDEQFFGPGTRLTVL.

This clonotype occurred a few times. This chain links TRBV25-1 with TRBJ1-3; TRBD1 is a possible D gene (6 bases). V was shortened by 4 bases and J by 5 bases, with 9 bases between the two germline ends. Germline V gene data show CDR1 as MGHDK and CDR2 as SYGVNS. This CDR3 has 13 residues. CDR3: CASSGGARNTIYF. The CDR3 nucleotides read TGTGCCAGCAGTGGGGGGGCTCGAAACACCATATATTTT.

This clonotype appeared many times. The chain links TRBV28 to TRBJ2-1, with unresolved D. The CDR3 loop spans 11 amino acids. Germline CDR1 is MDHEN and CDR2 is SYDVKM. Trimming took off 3 bases at V and 14 bases at J, with 11 bases between the two ends. The CDR3 DNA is TGTGCCAGCAGTTTGTCTAGTTTGGAGTTCTTC. Protein: CASSLSSLEFF.

Here the CDR3 reads CSAEDRGQYGTGELFF. CDR3 sequence (DNA): TGCAGCGCCGAGGACAGGGGGCAGTACGGCACCGGGGAGCTGTTTTTT. The chain carries TRBV29-1 and TRBJ2-2, with 11 bases fitting TRBD1. V dropped 7 bases and J dropped 4; count of bases not matched to a gene: 11. CDR3 length: 16 residues. Looked up from germline, CDR1 is SQVTM and CDR2 is ANQGSEA.

This rearrangement joins TRBV7-9 to TRBJ2-1; TRBD2 matches at 8 bases. V lost 1 base, J lost 1 base, and 6 bases stayed unmatched. The CDR3 totals 17 residues. Germline CDR1 SEHNR, CDR2 FQNEAQ (reference sequence). CDR3 DNA sequence: TGTGCCAGCAGCTTAGAACCTAGCGGGCCTTCCTACAATGAGCAGTTCTTC. Protein product: CASSLEPSGPSYNEQFF.

This clonotype has a handful of counts. The rearrangement joins TRBV20-1 to TRBJ2-3, with 10 bases aligning to TRBD2. V shed 1 base and J 0 bases; nucleotides not matched to a gene: 13. This CDR3 region has 19 residues. Germline CDR1 is DFQATT and CDR2 is SNEGSKA (reference sequence). DNA for the CDR3: TGCAGTGCTAGAGTACCCTCTGGACTAGCGGAAGGAAGCACAGATACGCAGTATTTT. It encodes CSARVPSGLAEGSTDTQYF.

This clonotype has just a few counts. V usage is TRBV7-6 and J usage is TRBJ1-4; D ambiguous. The V gene's germline CDR1 is SGHVS and CDR2 FNYEAQ. There are 15 residues in the CDR3. With 5 bases removed from V and 8 bases from J, the gap between germline ends came to 18 bases. The CDR3 protein is CASSRIRRRREKLFF. CDR3 DNA: TGTGCCAGCAGCCGTATCCGTCGCAGGCGGGAAAAACTGTTTTTT.

This clonotype came up a few times. CDR3 coding DNA: TGCAGTGCTACCCTAGCGGGAGCACTCACAGATACGCAGTATTTT. It encodes CSATLAGALTDTQYF. This sequence joins TRBV20-1 and TRBJ2-3, with 10 bases matching TRBD2. Trimming took 4 bases from V and 2 from J; bases not matched to a gene: 6. Germline CDR1 is DFQATT and CDR2 is SNEGSKA (reference sequence). The length of the CDR3 is 15 residues.

This clonotype occurred many times. Written as DNA, the CDR3 is TGTGCCAGCAGCTTGGGTTCATACTACAATGAGCAGTTCTTC. It encodes CASSLGSYYNEQFF. V is TRBV7-8 and J is TRBJ2-1; D is uncertain. The germline CDR1 and CDR2 sequences are SGHVS and FQNEAQ. The CDR3 is made up of 14 amino acids. V dropped 3 bases and J dropped 3 bases, with 9 bases sitting between them.